A selection of T cell receptor beta chains follows, all from one sample in a study of tumor-infiltrating lymphocytes in localized non-small cell lung cancer. Method: immunoSEQ multiplex PCR; TCRdb's copy keeps in-frame clones and lacks some. The profile shows 16,000 or so clones, roughly 76% of them singletons. Sample: lung tumor tissue. These receptors were collected from a human donor with non-small cell lung cancer. CDR3s include the opening cysteine and the closing phenylalanine or tryptophan. D genes are given only for firm matches. Rows give clone size only sometimes, using once, few, many, or a class for an expanded clone.

TRBJ1-2,.,.,TRBV7-9,TGTGCCAGCAGCCGGACAGTTAACTATGGCTACACCTTC,CASSRTVNYGYTF
TRBJ1-2,.,TRBD1,TRBV18,TGTGCCAGCTCTCGCGGACAGGGGGAGGTTGGCTACACCTTC,CASSRGQGEVGYTF
TRBJ2-3,.,.,TRBV6-4,TGTGCCAGCAGTGACTCGGGGGGTCGAGGCACAGATACGCAGTATTTT,CASSDSGGRGTDTQYF
TRBJ1-4,.,TRBD1,TRBV30,TGTGCCTGGGGGAGGATGGGACAGGGTAATGAAAAACTGTTTTTT,CAWGRMGQGNEKLFF
TRBJ2-5,.,.,TRBV19,TGTGCCAGCAGCAGAAACAGCCTGTCGGGGGAGCAGTACTTC,CASSRNSLSGEQYF
TRBJ2-7,.,.,TRBV28,TGTGCCAGCAGACCCTCACACTCCGGGGGGCTCTACGAGCAGTACTTC,CASRPSHSGGLYEQYF
TRBJ1-2,few,.,TRBV30,TGTGCCTGGAGTGTACAAGGGTTCGGAGGCTACACCTTC,CAWSVQGFGGYTF
TRBJ2-7,.,TRBD2,TRBV5-6,TGTGCCAGCAGCCCTTCGAGCGGGAGGGGTCCCTACGAGCAGTACTTC,CASSPSSGRGPYEQYF
TRBJ1-6,.,.,TRBV6-1,TGTGCCAGCAGTGAAGCGAGGGGGGTCCCCAATTCACCCCTCCACTTT,CASSEARGVPNSPLHF
TRBJ2-5,.,TRBD1,TRBV7-2,TGTGCCAGCAGCTCCAGACAGGGACAAGAGACCCAGTACTTC,CASSSRQGQETQYF
TRBJ2-1,.,TRBD1,TRBV7-2,TGTGCCAGCAGCTTGGGCAGGGGGTCTTACAATGAGCAGTTCTTC,CASSLGRGSYNEQFF
TRBJ2-7,.,.,TRBV6-5,TGTGCCAGCAGTTCGAGTGCGGCGGGCTCCTACGAGCAGTACTTC,CASSSSAAGSYEQYF
TRBJ1-5,medium-sized,.,TRBV6-1,TGTGCCAGCACCCAAGACAATCCTAGCAATCAGCCCCAGCATTTT,CASTQDNPSNQPQHF
TRBJ2-1,.,.,TRBV30,TGTGCCTGGAGTCCAACAGGGTCTGAGCAGTTCTTC,CAWSPTGSEQFF
TRBJ2-7,.,.,TRBV28,TGTGCCAGCAGTTTCAGTTACTACGAGCAGTACTTC,CASSFSYYEQYF
TRBJ2-1,.,.,TRBV2,TGTGCCAGCAGTGAAGGGGACAATGAGCAGTTCTTC,CASSEGDNEQFF
TRBJ2-1,.,.,TRBV5-5,TGTGCCAGCAGCGAGGACGCGAGCTCCTACAATGAGCAGTTCTTC,CASSEDASSYNEQFF
TRBJ1-4,.,.,TRBV15,TGTGCCACCAGCAGAAGTCCGGGGGGCAATGAAAAACTGTTTTTT,CATSRSPGGNEKLFF
TRBJ1-1,.,.,TRBV6-1,TGTGCCAGCAGTCGCCCCCTCCGCGGGAACACTGAAGCTTTCTTT,CASSRPLRGNTEAFF
TRBJ2-2,.,TRBD2,TRBV11-1,TGTGCCAGCAGCCAACTAGCGGGAGGAACCGGGGAGCTGTTTTTT,CASSQLAGGTGELFF
TRBJ2-1,.,TRBD1,TRBV9,TGTGCCAGCAGCCTAGGACAGGGCTTCAATGAGCAGTTCTTC,CASSLGQGFNEQFF
TRBJ2-7,.,.,TRBV14,TGTGCCAGCAGCCAACCTTTTTGGGGGAATAACGAGCAGTACTTC,CASSQPFWGNNEQYF
TRBJ2-7,few,.,TRBV4-1,TGCGCCAGCAGCCCCGTAAGAGGGGAAAGGGGAGACGCCGAGCAGTACTTC,CASSPVRGERGDAEQYF
TRBJ1-1,.,.,TRBV19,TGTGCCAGTAGTATGGGCGCAGGGGCGAGGACTGAAGCTTTCTTT,CASSMGAGARTEAFF
TRBJ2-5,few,TRBD2,TRBV7-3,TGTGCCAGCAGCCCGTTAGCGGGAGGAGCGGAGACCCAGTACTTC,CASSPLAGGAETQYF
TRBJ2-3,.,.,TRBV5-4,TGTGCCAGCAGCCCGCAACTAGGGGGCACAGATACGCAGTATTTT,CASSPQLGGTDTQYF
TRBJ2-5,.,.,TRBV27,TGTGCCAGCAGGTCGGGGACACCGGGAAAATGGACCCAGTACTTC,CASRSGTPGKWTQYF
TRBJ2-3,few,.,TRBV29-1,TGCAGCGAAATTAGCATAGATACGCAGTATTTT,CSEISIDTQYF
TRBJ1-2,.,.,TRBV18,TGTGCCAGCTCACCACCCCAGGGAGAAGGTGGCTACACCTTC,CASSPPQGEGGYTF
TRBJ2-7,.,TRBD1,TRBV5-1,TGCGCCAGCAGCTTGGAGGTGGGACAGATAACCTACGAGCAGTACTTC,CASSLEVGQITYEQYF
TRBJ2-1,.,TRBD1,TRBV5-5,TGTGCCAGCAGCCCGCCAGGGGGCAATGAGCAGTTCTTC,CASSPPGGNEQFF
TRBJ1-5,.,.,TRBV6-1,TGTGCCAGTCATTGGAGGGGGGGAGGTCAGCCCCAGCATTTT,CASHWRGGGQPQHF
TRBJ1-2,.,.,TRBV2,TGTGCCAGCAGTGATAGCGGTAACTATGGCTACACCTTC,CASSDSGNYGYTF
TRBJ1-5,few,.,TRBV10-3,TGTGCCACCCATCCGGGGACTAATCAGCCCCAGCATTTT,CATHPGTNQPQHF
TRBJ2-1,.,TRBD2,TRBV18,TGTGCCAGCTCACCACTACGAGATAGCGGGAATGAGCAGTTCTTC,CASSPLRDSGNEQFF
TRBJ2-5,once,.,TRBV7-7,TGTGCTAGCAGCCCTAGACAAGGGCCGATGGAGACCCAGTACTTC,CASSPRQGPMETQYF
TRBJ1-6,.,.,TRBV21-1,TGTGCCAGCAGCAAAGCGCAGGAGACAGGGGATTCACCCCTCCACTTT,CASSKAQETGDSPLHF
TRBJ2-6,.,.,TRBV30,TGTGCCTGGAGTTCGGGTGGAGCGGGGGCCAACGTCCTGACTTTC,CAWSSGGAGANVLTF
TRBJ2-7,.,TRBD1,TRBV5-6,TGTGCCAGCAGCCGGGGGACAGGAATCCCTTATGAGCAGTACTTC,CASSRGTGIPYEQYF
TRBJ2-1,few,.,TRBV19,TGTGCCACCAAGGCGGCAGTCACAGACAATGAGCAGTTCTTC,CATKAAVTDNEQFF
TRBJ2-3,.,TRBD1,TRBV7-3,TGTGCCAGCAGCTCACAGGGGGCAGATACGCAGTATTTT,CASSSQGADTQYF
TRBJ2-7,.,.,TRBV5-1,TGCGCCAGCAGCCCCACCGGGCAGTCCTACGAGCAGTACTTC,CASSPTGQSYEQYF
TRBJ2-5,.,.,TRBV20-1,TGCAGTGCTAGAGATTATGAGACCCAGTACTTC,CSARDYETQYF
TRBJ2-7,few,.,TRBV5-6,TGTGCCAGCAGCCCAGGGGTTGGGATCTACGAGCAGTACTTC,CASSPGVGIYEQYF
TRBJ2-1,.,.,TRBV5-1,TGCGCCAGCAGCTTGGCAACTTCCCTTTCCCGACTCGTCGACAATGAGCAGTTCTTC,CASSLATSLSRLVDNEQFF
TRBJ2-3,.,.,TRBV6-1,TGTGCCAGCAGTGGGGTCGGAGGTCGGGGAACAGATACGCAGTATTTT,CASSGVGGRGTDTQYF
TRBJ1-3,.,.,TRBV6-1,TGTGCCAGCAGTGAAGCCGTCCCGGGGCAAGCATCTGGAAACACCATATATTTT,CASSEAVPGQASGNTIYF
TRBJ2-5,.,TRBD1,TRBV10-1,TGCGCCAGCAGTGAATGGACAGGGGGTTTGGAGACCCAGTACTTC,CASSEWTGGLETQYF
TRBJ1-2,.,TRBD1,TRBV2,TGTGCCAGCAGTGAGACAGGGCAAGGCTACACCTTC,CASSETGQGYTF
TRBJ2-3,few,TRBD2,TRBV2,TGTGCCAGCAGTGATTATAGCGGGGGCACAGATACGCAGTATTTT,CASSDYSGGTDTQYF
TRBJ1-4,.,.,TRBV28,TGTGCCAGCAGTTGGGGCGGGGCCAATGAAAAACTGTTTTTT,CASSWGGANEKLFF
TRBJ1-2,.,.,TRBV7-8,TGTGCCAGCAGCTCGGATCGCGGGGTTACCTATGGCTACACCTTC,CASSSDRGVTYGYTF
TRBJ2-5,.,TRBD2,TRBV10-2,TGCGCCAGCAGTGATCGTTCGGGGGGGCCTTTTCTGGAGACCCAGTACTTC,CASSDRSGGPFLETQYF